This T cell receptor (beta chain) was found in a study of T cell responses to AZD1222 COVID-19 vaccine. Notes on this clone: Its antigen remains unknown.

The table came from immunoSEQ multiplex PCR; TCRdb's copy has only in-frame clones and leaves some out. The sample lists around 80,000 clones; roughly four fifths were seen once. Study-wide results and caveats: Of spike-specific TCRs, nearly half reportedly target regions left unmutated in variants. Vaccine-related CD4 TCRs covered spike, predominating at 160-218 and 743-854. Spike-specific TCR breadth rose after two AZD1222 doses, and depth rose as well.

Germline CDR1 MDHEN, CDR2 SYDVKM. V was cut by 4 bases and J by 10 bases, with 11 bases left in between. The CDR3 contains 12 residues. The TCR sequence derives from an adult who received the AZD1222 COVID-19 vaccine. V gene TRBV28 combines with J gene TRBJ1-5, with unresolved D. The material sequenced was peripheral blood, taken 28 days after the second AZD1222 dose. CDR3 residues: CASSSRGDPQHF. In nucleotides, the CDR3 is TGTGCCAGCAGTTCCCGGGGAGACCCCCAGCATTTT.